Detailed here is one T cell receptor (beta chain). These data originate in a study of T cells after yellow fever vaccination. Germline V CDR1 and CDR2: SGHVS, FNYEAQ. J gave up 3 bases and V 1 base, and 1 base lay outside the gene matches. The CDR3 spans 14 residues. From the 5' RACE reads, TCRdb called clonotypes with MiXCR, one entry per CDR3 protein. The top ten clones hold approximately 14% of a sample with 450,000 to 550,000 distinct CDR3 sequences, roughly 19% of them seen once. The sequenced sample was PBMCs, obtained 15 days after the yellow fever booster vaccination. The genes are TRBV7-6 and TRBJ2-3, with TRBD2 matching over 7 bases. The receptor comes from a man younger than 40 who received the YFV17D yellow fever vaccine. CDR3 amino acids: CASSLVRETDTQYF. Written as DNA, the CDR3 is TGTGCCAGCAGCTTAGTGCGGGAGACAGATACGCAGTATTTT.